These 28 T cell receptor beta chains came from one sample sequenced in a study of shared clonotypes between healthy human individuals. Sequencing was performed with immunoSEQ multiplex PCR; in TCRdb, only in-frame clones are kept and a portion is missing. The sample lists millions of clones; approximately 93% were seen once. Material: naive CD4+ T cells from PBMCs. Specified subset: CD45RA+ positively selected. Receptors originate from a man aged 18 to 30 in good health. Some clones in this sample may be carry-over from other donors' samples.

This sequence joins TRBV15 and TRBJ2-2; 7 bases agree with TRBD2. The CDR3 extends over 17 amino acids. Germline trimming cut 6 bases from V and 4 bases from J; bases unmatched to any gene: 14. CDR1 and CDR2 from the germline V gene are LNHNV and YYDKDF (reference sequence). The CDR3 region has the DNA TGTGCCACCAGTCCTATCGCGGGAGAAAGAAGCACCGGGGAGCTGTTTTTT. It encodes CATSPIAGERSTGELFF.

The rearrangement joins TRBV28 to TRBJ2-7; TRBD2 aligns across 8 bases. The V segment lost 6 bases and the J segment 4 bases; nucleotides outside the gene matches: 5. Germline V gene lookup returns CDR1 MDHEN and CDR2 SYDVKM. The CDR3 loop spans 13 amino acids. This CDR3 reads CASRREGRYEQYF. CDR3 DNA: TGTGCCAGCAGACGGGAGGGAAGATACGAGCAGTACTTC.

The chain links TRBV5-5 to TRBJ1-2; possible D gene TRBD1, 5 bases. The CDR3 covers 16 residues. Germline CDR1 reads SGHKS; CDR2 reads YYEKEE (reference sequence). Trimming shortened V by 4 bases and J by 2 bases, and 18 bases separated the two germline ends. The CDR3 here is CASSPLPGTVNYGYTF. CDR3 nucleotide sequence: TGTGCCAGCAGCCCTCTCCCTGGGACCGTCAACTATGGCTACACCTTC.

The V gene is TRBV4-2, the J gene TRBJ2-2, with D unclear. Trimming took 1 base from V and 0 from J, leaving 12 bases between them. CDR1 is LGHNA, CDR2 YNFKEQ, per germline. This CDR3 contains 17 residues. The CDR3 nucleotides are TGTGCCAGCAGCCAAGTCGTCGCCAGAGCGAACACCGGGGAGCTGTTTTTT. This gives the protein CASSQVVARANTGELFF.

The chain combines TRBV7-8 with TRBJ2-2; TRBD1 is a possible D gene (5 bases). The CDR3 extends over 16 amino acids. Germline loops: CDR1 SGHVS, CDR2 FQNEAQ. V dropped 1 base and J dropped 2 bases, with 11 bases sitting between them. Here the CDR3 reads CASSLGGGQNTGELFF. CDR3 coding DNA: TGTGCCAGCAGCTTAGGGGGTGGACAAAACACCGGGGAGCTGTTTTTT.

The chain links TRBV27 to TRBJ1-1, with D perhaps TRBD1 (5 bases). The CDR3 consists of 16 residues. V lost 3 bases to trimming and J lost 0 bases, with 14 bases between them. Germline V gives CDR1 MNHEY, CDR2 SMNVEV (reference sequence). The DNA of the CDR3 is TGTGCCAGCAGTTTTTGGGGGTCTCCAATGAACACTGAAGCTTTCTTT. Translated, it gives CASSFWGSPMNTEAFF.

The CDR3 DNA is TGTGCCAGCAGCTCTAGCGGGAGGGCACCGAGTCCCTACGAGCAGTACTTC. Translated: CASSSSGRAPSPYEQYF. This chain links TRBV28 with TRBJ2-7; 12 positions agree with TRBD2. This CDR3 is built from 17 residues. Germline V lookup: CDR1 MDHEN, CDR2 SYDVKM. V shed 6 bases and J 2 bases; nucleotides not matched to a gene: 11. The full variable domain, its missing parts supplied by reference TRBV28 and TRBJ2-7, is DVKVTQSSRYLVKRTGEKVFLECVQDMDHENMFWYRQDPGLGLRLIYFSYDVKMKEKGDIPEGYSVSREKKERFSLILESASTNQTSMYLCASSSSGRAPSPYEQYFGPGTRLTVT.

A single count supports this clone. This chain connects TRBV13 to TRBJ2-7, with D possibly TRBD2 on 7 matching bases. In germline, CDR1 is PRHDT, CDR2 FYEKMQ (reference sequence). This CDR3 contains 16 residues. V was cut by 5 bases and J by 0 bases, with 17 bases left in between. CDR3 sequence: CASSGGREWSSYEQYF. In nucleotides, the CDR3 is TGTGCCAGCAGCGGGGGGCGGGAGTGGAGCTCCTACGAGCAGTACTTC.

The rearrangement uses TRBV18 and TRBJ1-4, with a possible D match to TRBD1 (6 bases). V gave up 3 bases and J gave up 7 bases, with 30 bases separating them. The CDR3 runs to 20 residues. From germline, CDR1 is KGHSH and CDR2 LQKENI. As DNA, the CDR3 is TGTGCCAGCTCACCCCCCCTCGGGGGCGGGGGCGGAAGTGTTGGTGAAAAACTGTTTTTT. Its protein product is CASSPPLGGGGGSVGEKLFF. Looking up the rest from reference TRBV18 and TRBJ1-4 gives the full variable domain: NAGVMQNPRHLVRRRGQEARLRCSPMKGHSHVYWYRQLPEEGLKFMVYLQKENIIDESGMPKERFSAEFPKEGPSILRIQQVVRGDSAAYFCASSPPLGGGGGSVGEKLFFGSGTQLSVL.

Comments on this clone: Additional DNA sequences in this sample encode the identical CDR3. CDR3 region: CASSPGQTYEQYF. The CDR3 DNA reads TGCGCCAGCAGCCCAGGACAGACCTACGAGCAGTACTTC. The V gene is TRBV5-1, the J gene TRBJ2-7, with D possibly matching TRBD1 (6 bases). V was shortened by 4 bases and J by 2 bases, with 10 bases between the two germline ends. The CDR3 consists of 13 residues. Looked up from germline, CDR1 is SGHRS and CDR2 is YFSETQ.

The rearrangement joins TRBV2 to TRBJ1-5; TRBD1 matches at 7 bases. The CDR3 totals 19 residues. The trim removed 6 bases at V and 0 bases at J, leaving 17 bases unmatched. In germline, CDR1 is SNHLY, CDR2 FYNNEI. CDR3: CASSPERGHLGNSNQPQHF. As DNA, the CDR3 is TGTGCCAGCAGCCCCGAGAGGGGGCATTTGGGCAATAGCAATCAGCCCCAGCATTTT.

The chain links TRBV4-1 to TRBJ1-3; D is possibly TRBD1 (6 bases). Looked up from germline, CDR1 is MGHRA and CDR2 is YSYEKL. The CDR3 has 16 residues. V lost 2 bases to trimming and J lost 3 bases, with 14 bases between them. The CDR3 DNA is TGCGCCAGCAGCCAACCTCAGGGGCTGAATGGAAACACCATATATTTT. It specifies CASSQPQGLNGNTIYF.

This clone was recorded once. The genes are TRBV2 and TRBJ1-5; weak D call: TRBD1 (5 bases). Germline V lookup: CDR1 SNHLY, CDR2 FYNNEI. The CDR3 runs to 13 residues. Trimming shortened V by 5 bases and J by 11 bases, and 16 bases separated the two germline ends. The CDR3 coding sequence is TGTGCCAGCAGTCCAATGACCCGGGGGTCCCAGCATTTT. This translates into CASSPMTRGSQHF.

The chain combines TRBV28 with TRBJ2-3, with D perhaps matching TRBD2 (5 bases). The CDR3 contains 14 residues. In germline, CDR1 is MDHEN, CDR2 SYDVKM. V lost 3 bases, J lost 4 bases, and 11 bases lay in between. As DNA, the CDR3 is TGTGCCAGCAGTTTTGAGGGATTGGCAGATACGCAGTATTTT. This sequence encodes CASSFEGLADTQYF.

This clone was seen just once. The sample has other DNA sequences that encode this CDR3 too. The rearrangement joins TRBV18 to TRBJ2-6; TRBD1 agrees at 12 bases. CDR3 length equals 17 residues. J was trimmed by 0 bases and V by 3 bases; bases with no gene match: 0. CDR1 KGHSH and CDR2 LQKENI come from the germline V gene. CDR3 in DNA: TGTGCCAGCTCACCGGGACAGGGGGCCTCTGGGGCCAACGTCCTGACTTTC. Its translation is CASSPGQGASGANVLTF.

The chain uses TRBV6-6 and TRBJ1-5; TRBD1 is a possible D gene (6 bases). From germline, CDR1 is MNHNY and CDR2 SVGAGI (reference sequence). The CDR3 has 16 amino acids. Trimming removed 2 bases from V and 3 bases from J, with 14 bases in between. CDR3 sequence reads: CASSYTRDRPNQPQHF. CDR3 nucleotide sequence: TGTGCCAGCAGTTACACCCGAGACAGGCCCAATCAGCCCCAGCATTTT.

Worth noting for this clone: The sample contains more than one DNA sequence encoding this CDR3. This chain uses TRBV5-4 with TRBJ2-7; 8 bases align to TRBD2. CDR3 size: 15 residues. The V segment lost 4 bases and the J segment 2 bases; nucleotides outside the gene matches: 8. CDR1 is SGHNT and CDR2 is YYREEE in the germline V gene (reference sequence). The CDR3 DNA sequence: TGTGCCAGCAGCCTCTCCGGTAGCGGGGCCTACGAGCAGTACTTC. It translates to CASSLSGSGAYEQYF. The whole variable domain, filled in from reference TRBV5-4 and TRBJ2-7, reads ETGVTQSPTHLIKTRGQQVTLRCSSQSGHNTVSWYQQALGQGPQFIFQYYREEENGRGNFPPRFSGLQFPNYSSELNVNALELDDSALYLCASSLSGSGAYEQYFGPGTRLTVT.

The J gene is TRBJ1-2, the V gene TRBV9; 10 bases are a match to TRBD1. The germline V gene encodes CDR1 SGDLS and CDR2 YYNGEE. The CDR3 covers 17 residues. Trimming cost V 4 bases and J 3 bases; bases outside gene matches: 12. The CDR3 DNA reads TGTGCCAGCAGCCCGACAGGGGGCGCTTCGCAGTACTATGGCTACACCTTC. Translating gives CASSPTGGASQYYGYTF.

The rearrangement joins TRBV25-1 to TRBJ1-4, with D perhaps TRBD1 (6 bases). The CDR3 runs 15 residues. Trimming took off 4 bases at V and 5 bases at J, with 14 bases between the two ends. CDR1 and CDR2 (germline): MGHDK, SYGVNS. The CDR3 DNA is TGTGCCAGCAGTGCCCCGACAGGCTGGAATGAAAAACTGTTTTTT. Its protein product is CASSAPTGWNEKLFF.

The sample holds one count of this clone. The CDR3 here is CASSGISGNTIYF. The CDR3 DNA sequence: TGTGCCAGCAGCGGGATATCTGGAAACACCATATATTTT. V is TRBV6-6 and J is TRBJ1-3; no firm D call. V lost 6 bases and J lost 1, with 7 bases in between. The V gene's germline CDR1 is MNHNY and CDR2 SVGAGI (reference sequence). The CDR3 is made up of 13 amino acids.

The CDR3 DNA sequence: TGTGCCAGCAGCCCGGGACAGGGCCCCTACAATGAGCAGTTCTTC. This encodes CASSPGQGPYNEQFF. The rearrangement links TRBV7-9 to TRBJ2-1, with 9 bases that match TRBD1. CDR3 length equals 15 residues. Germline loops: CDR1 SEHNR, CDR2 FQNEAQ (reference sequence). The trim removed 5 bases at V and 2 bases at J, leaving 4 bases unmatched.

This clone was counted a few times. The chain joins TRBV18 to TRBJ2-5; D unresolved. Trimming removed 1 base at V and 1 base at J, with 10 bases between. The CDR3 has 15 residues. The germline gives CDR1 KGHSH, CDR2 LQKENI. CDR3 loop: CASSPLKAGQETQYF. CDR3 sequence (DNA): TGTGCCAGCTCACCACTTAAAGCAGGCCAAGAGACCCAGTACTTC.

The CDR3 protein is CASSTFHRFF. As DNA, the CDR3 is TGTGCCAGCAGCACATTCCATAGGTTCTTC. The chain links TRBV21-1 to TRBJ2-1; the table's D gene call, TRBD2, was not cross checked with the DNA. TRBV21-1 is classified as a pseudogene. The CDR3 loop spans 10 amino acids.

The rearrangement joins TRBV2 to TRBJ1-2; D not resolved. Trimming cost V 5 bases and J 5 bases, with 12 bases left between them. This CDR3 region has 13 residues. Germline CDR1 and CDR2: SNHLY and FYNNEI. The CDR3 region has the DNA TGTGCCAGCAGTCCGGGATTGGAATATGGCTACACCTTC. It is translated as CASSPGLEYGYTF.

CDR3 sequence (DNA): TGTGCCAGCAGCCTCCTTGGGACAGGGGCCGAGACCCAGTACTTC. This encodes CASSLLGTGAETQYF. The rearrangement joins TRBV7-2 to TRBJ2-5; TRBD1 matches at 10 bases. In germline, CDR1 is SGHTA, CDR2 FQGNSA. The CDR3 spans 15 residues. The junction had 8 bases not matched to a gene; V was cut back by 5 bases and J by 5 bases.

This rearrangement joins TRBV6-5 to TRBJ1-5, with a tentative D call TRBD1 (5 bases). The length of the CDR3 is 15 residues. The ends were cut back, 6 bases at V and 1 base at J, with 13 bases in the middle. Germline values: CDR1 MNHEY, CDR2 SVGAGI. DNA of the CDR3: TGTGCCAGCAGGACGGGGGGTGGGAGCAATCAGCCCCAGCATTTT. Its protein is CASRTGGGSNQPQHF.

This clone showed up just a few times. V usage is TRBV7-9 and J usage is TRBJ1-5; D is unclear. The CDR3 has 12 amino acids. Germline V gene sequence: CDR1 SEHNR, CDR2 FQNEAQ (reference sequence). V was clipped by 5 bases and J by 4 bases, with 6 bases between them. The chain's CDR3 is CASSPENQPQHF. In DNA, the CDR3 is TGTGCCAGCAGCCCAGAGAATCAGCCCCAGCATTTT.

The chain combines TRBV4-2 with TRBJ2-3, with D maybe TRBD1 (6 bases). Germline loops: CDR1 LGHNA, CDR2 YNFKEQ. This CDR3 contains 16 residues. V lost 2 bases to trimming and J lost 3 bases, with 15 bases between them. This chain's CDR3 is CASSQSGQGRTDTQYF. CDR3 nucleotides: TGTGCCAGCAGCCAATCTGGCCAGGGGCGGACAGATACGCAGTATTTT.